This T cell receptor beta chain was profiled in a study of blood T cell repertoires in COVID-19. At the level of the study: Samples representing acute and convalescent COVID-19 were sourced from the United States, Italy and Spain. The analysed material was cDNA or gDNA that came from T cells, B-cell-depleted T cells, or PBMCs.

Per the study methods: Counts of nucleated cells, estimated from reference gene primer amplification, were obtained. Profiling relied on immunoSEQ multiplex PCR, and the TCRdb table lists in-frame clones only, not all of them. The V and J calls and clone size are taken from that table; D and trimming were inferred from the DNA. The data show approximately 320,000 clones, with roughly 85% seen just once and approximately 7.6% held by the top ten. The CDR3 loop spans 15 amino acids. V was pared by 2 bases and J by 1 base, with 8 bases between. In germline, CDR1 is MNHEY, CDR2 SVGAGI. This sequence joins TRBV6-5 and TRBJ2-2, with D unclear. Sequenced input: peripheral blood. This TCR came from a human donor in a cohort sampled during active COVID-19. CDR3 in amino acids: CASSYDSGNTGELFF. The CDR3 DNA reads TGTGCCAGCAGTTACGACTCGGGGAACACCGGGGAGCTGTTTTTT.